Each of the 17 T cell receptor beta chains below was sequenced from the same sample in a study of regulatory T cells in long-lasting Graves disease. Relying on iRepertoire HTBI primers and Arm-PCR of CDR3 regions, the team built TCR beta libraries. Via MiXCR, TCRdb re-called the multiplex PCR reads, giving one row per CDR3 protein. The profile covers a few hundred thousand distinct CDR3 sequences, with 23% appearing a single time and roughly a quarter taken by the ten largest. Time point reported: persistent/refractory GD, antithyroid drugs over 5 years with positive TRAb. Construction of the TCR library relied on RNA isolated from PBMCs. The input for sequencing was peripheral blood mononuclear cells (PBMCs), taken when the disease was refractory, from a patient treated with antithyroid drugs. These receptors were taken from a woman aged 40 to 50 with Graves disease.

CDR3 sequence: CASSDYPPGELFF. For the CDR3, the DNA is TGTGCCAGCTCGGACTACCCTCCCGGGGAGCTGTTTTTT. This chain joins TRBV28 and TRBJ2-2, with D tentatively TRBD2 (6 bases). CDR3 size: 13 residues. Trimming pared 8 bases from V and 6 bases from J, leaving 13 bases between. Germline loops: CDR1 MDHEN, CDR2 SYDVKM.

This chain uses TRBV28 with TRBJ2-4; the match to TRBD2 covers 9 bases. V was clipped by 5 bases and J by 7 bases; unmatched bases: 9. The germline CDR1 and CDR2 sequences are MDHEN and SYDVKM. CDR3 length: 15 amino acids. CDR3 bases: TGTGCCAGCAGTCCCATTAGCGGGAGTAGGAACATTCAGTACTTC. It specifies CASSPISGSRNIQYF.

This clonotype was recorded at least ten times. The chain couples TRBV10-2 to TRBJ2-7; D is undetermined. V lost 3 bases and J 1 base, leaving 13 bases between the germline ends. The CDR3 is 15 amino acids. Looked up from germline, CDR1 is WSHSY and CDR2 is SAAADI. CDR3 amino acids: CASSDTRLLSYEQYF. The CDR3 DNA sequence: TGCGCCAGCAGTGACACGCGTCTTCTTTCCTACGAGCAGTACTTC.

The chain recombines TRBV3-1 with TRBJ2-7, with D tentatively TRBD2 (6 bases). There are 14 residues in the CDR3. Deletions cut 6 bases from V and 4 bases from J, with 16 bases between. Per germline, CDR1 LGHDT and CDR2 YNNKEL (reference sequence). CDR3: CASSRRRVGYEQYF. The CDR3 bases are TGTGCCAGCAGTCGTCGGAGGGTTGGATACGAGCAGTACTTC.

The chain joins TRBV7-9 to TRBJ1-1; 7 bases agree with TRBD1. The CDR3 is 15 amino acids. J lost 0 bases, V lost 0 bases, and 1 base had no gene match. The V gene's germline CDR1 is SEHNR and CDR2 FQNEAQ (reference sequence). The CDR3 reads CASSLADRLNTEAFF. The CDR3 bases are TGTGCCAGCAGCTTAGCGGACAGGTTGAACACTGAAGCTTTCTTT.

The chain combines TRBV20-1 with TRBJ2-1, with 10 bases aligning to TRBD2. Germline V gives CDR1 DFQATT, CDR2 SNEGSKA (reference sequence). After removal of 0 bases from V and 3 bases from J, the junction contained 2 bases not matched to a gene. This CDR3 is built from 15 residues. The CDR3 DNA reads TGCAGTGCTAGAGATCGGACTAGCGGCTACAATGAGCAGTTCTTC. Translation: CSARDRTSGYNEQFF.

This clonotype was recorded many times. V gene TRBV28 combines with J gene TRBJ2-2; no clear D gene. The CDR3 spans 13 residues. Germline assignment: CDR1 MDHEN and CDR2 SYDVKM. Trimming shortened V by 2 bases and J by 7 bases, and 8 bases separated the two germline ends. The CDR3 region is CASSLSPSGELFF. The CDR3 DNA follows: TGTGCCAGCAGTTTAAGCCCCAGCGGGGAGCTGTTTTTT.

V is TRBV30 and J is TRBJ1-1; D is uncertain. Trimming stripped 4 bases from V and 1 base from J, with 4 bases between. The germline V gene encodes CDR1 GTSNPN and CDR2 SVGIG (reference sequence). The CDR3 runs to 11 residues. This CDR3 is CAWTRNTEAFF. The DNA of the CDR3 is TGTGCCTGGACTCGGAACACTGAAGCTTTCTTT.

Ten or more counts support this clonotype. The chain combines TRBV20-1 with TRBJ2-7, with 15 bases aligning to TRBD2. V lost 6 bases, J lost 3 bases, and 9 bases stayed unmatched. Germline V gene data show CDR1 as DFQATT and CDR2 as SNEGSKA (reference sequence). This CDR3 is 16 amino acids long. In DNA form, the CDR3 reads TGCAGTGCCTCCGGGACTAGCGGGAGGCTTGGCTACGAGCAGTACTTC. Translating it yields CSASGTSGRLGYEQYF.

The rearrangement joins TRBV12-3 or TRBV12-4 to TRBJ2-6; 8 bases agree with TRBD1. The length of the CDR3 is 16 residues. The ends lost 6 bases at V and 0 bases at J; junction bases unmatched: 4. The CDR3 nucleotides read TGTGCCAGCAGCCCCGGGACAGGCTCTGGGGCCAACGTCCTGACTTTC. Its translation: CASSPGTGSGANVLTF.

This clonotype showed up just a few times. The DNA for the CDR3 is TGTGCCAGCAGCCCTCTGACCAAAAACTACGAGCAGTACTTC. This codes for CASSPLTKNYEQYF. V and J are TRBV14 and TRBJ2-7; D remains ambiguous. The CDR3 is made up of 14 amino acids. V dropped 4 bases and J dropped 3 bases, with 13 bases sitting between them. Germline CDR1 and CDR2: SGHDN and FVKESK.

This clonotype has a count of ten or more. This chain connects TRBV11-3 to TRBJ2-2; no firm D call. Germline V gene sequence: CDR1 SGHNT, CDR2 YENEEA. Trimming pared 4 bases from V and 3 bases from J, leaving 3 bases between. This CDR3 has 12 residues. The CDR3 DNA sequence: TGTGCCAGCAGCTCCGACACCGGGGAGCTGTTTTTT. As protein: CASSSDTGELFF.

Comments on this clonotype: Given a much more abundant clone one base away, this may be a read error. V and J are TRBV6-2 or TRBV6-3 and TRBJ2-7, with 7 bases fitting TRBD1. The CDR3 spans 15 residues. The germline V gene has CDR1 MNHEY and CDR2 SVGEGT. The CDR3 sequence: CASSEVGTAPYGQYF. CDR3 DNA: TGTGCCAGCAGTGAAGTTGGGACAGCCCCCTACGGGCAGTACTTC.

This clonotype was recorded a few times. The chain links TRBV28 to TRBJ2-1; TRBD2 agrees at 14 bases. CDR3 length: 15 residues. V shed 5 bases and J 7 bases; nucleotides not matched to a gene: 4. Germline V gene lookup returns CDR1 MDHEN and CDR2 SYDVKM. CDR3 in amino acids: CASSPGTSGRNEQFF. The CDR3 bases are TGTGCCAGCAGTCCGGGGACTAGCGGGAGAAATGAGCAGTTCTTC.

In DNA, the CDR3 is TGTGCGACCGACAACACAGATACGCAGTATTTT. Amino acid sequence: CATDNTDTQYF. The chain has TRBV28 and TRBJ2-3; D is undetermined. Germline loops: CDR1 MDHEN, CDR2 SYDVKM. The CDR3 is 11 amino acids.

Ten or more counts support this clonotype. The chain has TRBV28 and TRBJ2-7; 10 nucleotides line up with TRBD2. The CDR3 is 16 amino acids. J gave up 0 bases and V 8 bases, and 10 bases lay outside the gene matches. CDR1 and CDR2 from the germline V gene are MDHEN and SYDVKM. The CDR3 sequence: CASGLGLAVLSYEQYF. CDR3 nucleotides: TGTGCCAGCGGCCTAGGACTAGCGGTTCTCTCCTACGAGCAGTACTTC.

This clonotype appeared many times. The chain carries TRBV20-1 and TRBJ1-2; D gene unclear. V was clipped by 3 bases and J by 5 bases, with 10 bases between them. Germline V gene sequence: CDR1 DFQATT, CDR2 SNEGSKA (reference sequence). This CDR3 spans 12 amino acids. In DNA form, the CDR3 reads TGCAGTGCTAGTCGCTCAGTTTATGGCTACACCTTC. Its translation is CSASRSVYGYTF.